A single T cell receptor beta chain is shown here with its context. Antigen: not known. This specimen comes from a study of OX40 agonist ivuxolimab in advanced cancers. As for the study in general: In this cohort, patients received ivuxolimab, an agonistic anti-OX40 (CD134) antibody.

Whole-study findings and limits: Some patients without response likewise showed low normalized clonal expansion. Fewer expanded clones were found on average in CD4+ than in CD8+ T cells.

This CDR3 region has 15 residues. The V and J ends lost 3 bases and 0 bases respectively, with 12 bases between them. CDR1 SGHNT and CDR2 YENEEA come from the germline V gene. Researchers took blood at baseline, on cycle 4 day 1, and on cycle 7 day 1. Profiled with immunoSEQ multiplex PCR; TCRdb holds only in-frame clones, not every one. The profile shows 150,000 to 180,000 clones, roughly 94% of them singletons. The chain uses TRBV11-3 and TRBJ2-7; D gene uncertain. The clonotype comes from an adult with an advanced solid tumor such as melanoma, head and neck, liver or kidney cancer. Sequenced here: CD4+ or CD8+ T cells sorted from blood, sampled in a trial of the OX40 agonist ivuxolimab. CDR3: CASSLSTATSYEQYF. The CDR3 region has the DNA TGTGCCAGCAGCTTGTCGACGGCAACCTCCTACGAGCAGTACTTC.